The 26 T cell receptor beta chains below all came from one sample that was sequenced in a study of control samples from healthy donors and cancer patients. Profiled with immunoSEQ multiplex PCR; TCRdb holds only in-frame clones, not every one. The data show roughly 150,000 clones, roughly 92% seen once. Sequenced sample: blood. The receptor set was obtained from a man aged 50 to 59 in good health.

This clone was recorded once. The chain combines TRBV3-1 (or the pseudogene TRBV3-2) with TRBJ2-7; no definite D call. Germline lookup yields CDR1 LGHDT and CDR2 YNNKEL (reference sequence). The CDR3 totals 12 residues. Trimming shortened V by 5 bases and J by 0 bases, and 5 bases separated the two germline ends. The CDR3 reads CASSGFSYEQYF. The DNA of the CDR3 is TGTGCCAGCAGCGGGTTCTCCTACGAGCAGTACTTC.

This clone occurred once. Compared with germline, one end of the junction differs, possibly owing to a read error. The V and J genes are TRBV7-8 and TRBJ1-6; D remains ambiguous. Germline lookup yields CDR1 SGHVS and CDR2 FQNEAQ. The CDR3 has 16 amino acids. The CDR3 protein is CASSFTRVTDNSPLRF. In DNA form, the CDR3 reads TGTGCCAGCAGCTTTACCCGGGTGACGGATAATTCACCCCTCCGCTTT.

The chain links TRBV7-2 to TRBJ2-7; TRBD1 or TRBD2 may be the D gene (6 bases each). The germline V gene encodes CDR1 SGHTA and CDR2 FQGNSA. The CDR3 extends over 15 amino acids. Trimming cost V 8 bases and J 7 bases, with 24 bases left between them. Written as DNA, the CDR3 is TGTGCCAGCCACCGGGGGAGCACAGGGTCGGGTGAGCAGTACTTC. It translates to CASHRGSTGSGEQYF.

The J gene is TRBJ2-7, the V gene TRBV5-1; 8 nucleotides line up with TRBD1. Germline CDR1 reads SGHRS; CDR2 reads YFSETQ. The CDR3 totals 14 residues. J was trimmed by 1 base and V by 4 bases; bases with no gene match: 4. The CDR3 spells CASSPGQGSYEQYF. CDR3 in DNA: TGCGCCAGCAGCCCCGGACAGGGATCCTACGAGCAGTACTTC. Combining the CDR3 with reference TRBV5-1 and TRBJ2-7 gives the whole variable domain KAGVTQTPRYLIKTRGQQVTLSCSPISGHRSVSWYQQTPGQGLQFLFEYFSETQRNKGNFPGRFSGRQFSNSRSEMNVSTLELGDSALYLCASSPGQGSYEQYFGPGTRLTVT.

The gene calls are TRBV23-1 and TRBJ2-1; D might be TRBD1 (5 bases). TRBV23-1 is assigned to the ORF class and has an uncertain function. With 5 bases removed from V and 5 bases from J, the gap between germline ends came to 13 bases. This CDR3 has 14 amino acids. The CDR3 DNA follows: TGCGCCAGCAGTTATCACAGGCGACACAATGAGCAGTTCTTC. It specifies CASSYHRRHNEQFF.

The rearrangement uses TRBV4-1 and TRBJ2-2, with 12 bases that match TRBD2. Germline V gene lookup returns CDR1 MGHRA and CDR2 YSYEKL. V trimming: 4 bases; J trimming: 6 bases; junction bases outside the gene matches: 9. The CDR3 contains 17 residues. CDR3 coding DNA: TGCGCCAGCAGCCGAATGACTAGCGGGAGTCTGTCCGGGGAGCTGTTTTTT. It translates to CASSRMTSGSLSGELFF.

This chain joins TRBV6-5 and TRBJ1-5; D remains ambiguous. The V end was cut by 5 bases, the J end by 8 bases, with 13 bases between. CDR1 is MNHEY, CDR2 SVGAGI, per germline. The CDR3 sequence is 13 residues long. The CDR3 protein is CASSPTEIKPQHF. The DNA of the CDR3 is TGTGCCAGCAGTCCGACCGAGATCAAGCCCCAGCATTTT.

The V gene is TRBV7-9, the J gene TRBJ2-7; a possible D gene is TRBD2 (5 bases). Trimming took 1 base from V and 6 from J, leaving 10 bases between them. CDR3 length: 13 amino acids. Germline CDR1 is SEHNR and CDR2 is FQNEAQ (reference sequence). In DNA, the CDR3 is TGTGCCAGCAGCTTAGAACTAGGGTCCGAGCAGTACTTC. This gives the protein CASSLELGSEQYF.

The chain couples TRBV27 to TRBJ2-7; D is unclear. V shed 5 bases and J shed 3 bases, with 14 bases lying between them. The CDR3 contains 14 residues. From germline, CDR1 is MNHEY and CDR2 SMNVEV (reference sequence). CDR3 DNA: TGTGCCAGCAGTCCCACGACGGGTCTCTACGAGCAGTACTTC. It yields the protein CASSPTTGLYEQYF.

The V and J genes are TRBV10-3 and TRBJ1-2; D unclear. The CDR3 runs 12 residues. The germline V and J ends were trimmed by 3 bases and 4 bases, with 6 bases remaining between them. Germline CDR1 reads ENHRY; CDR2 reads SYGVKD. CDR3 sequence (DNA): TGTGCCATCAGTGACGGACCCTATGGCTACACCTTC. Translation gives CAISDGPYGYTF.

The CDR3 nucleotides read TGTGCCAGCAGCTTGGAGGGGCCCCAGGGCGAGCAGTACTTC. As protein: CASSLEGPQGEQYF. The chain employs TRBV11-2 and TRBJ2-7, with D perhaps matching TRBD2 (6 bases). CDR1 SGHAT and CDR2 FQNNGV come from the germline V gene. Between the trimmed V and J ends, which lost 3 bases and 6 bases, there was a span of 15 bases. The CDR3 loop spans 14 amino acids. Full variable domain (remainder filled in from reference TRBV11-2 and TRBJ2-7): EAGVAQSPRYKIIEKRQSVAFWCNPISGHATLYWYQQILGQGPKLLIQFQNNGVVDDSQLPKDRFSAERLKGVDSTLKIQPAKLEDSAVYLCASSLEGPQGEQYFGPGTRLTVT.

The chain links TRBV4-1 to TRBJ2-2; TRBD1 agrees at 9 bases. The germline V gene has CDR1 MGHRA and CDR2 YSYEKL. The CDR3 spans 14 residues. V shed 7 bases and J 2 bases; nucleotides not matched to a gene: 2. CDR3 region: CASKGQGNTGELFF. The CDR3 coding sequence is TGCGCCAGCAAGGGACAGGGAAACACCGGGGAGCTGTTTTTT.

This chain uses TRBV5-1 with TRBJ1-1; D unresolved. Trimming left V 1 base short and J 6 bases short, with 13 bases between. This CDR3 comprises 14 residues. CDR1 and CDR2 (germline): SGHRS, YFSETQ. CDR3 in DNA: TGCGCCAGCAGCTTGCCCGGATCGATTTCTGAAGCTTTCTTT. This sequence encodes CASSLPGSISEAFF.

Written as DNA, the CDR3 is TGTGCCACCAGTGACCCCGGACGGGACTACGAGCAGTACTTC. Residues: CATSDPGRDYEQYF. The V and J genes are TRBV24-1 and TRBJ2-7; TRBD2 might be the D (5 bases). CDR1 and CDR2 (germline): KGHDR, SFDVKD. Trimming pared 4 bases from V and 3 bases from J, leaving 12 bases between. This CDR3 has 14 amino acids.

The rearrangement joins TRBV11-3 to TRBJ2-1; 13 bases fit TRBD2. The trim removed 5 bases at V and 10 bases at J, leaving 5 bases unmatched. Per germline, CDR1 SGHNT and CDR2 YENEEA. This CDR3 comprises 14 residues. CDR3 sequence: CASSRGLAGDEQFF. For the CDR3, the DNA is TGTGCCAGCAGCCGAGGACTAGCGGGAGACGAGCAGTTCTTC.

The CDR3 reads CATRKFAPRSGANVLTF. DNA of the CDR3: TGTGCCACACGGAAGTTTGCCCCGCGCTCTGGGGCCAACGTCCTGACTTTC. This chain links TRBV28 with TRBJ2-6; D uncertain. The CDR3 sequence is 17 residues long. Trimming removed 10 bases at V and 0 bases at J, with 19 bases between. Germline V gene sequence: CDR1 MDHEN, CDR2 SYDVKM.

V is TRBV15 and J is TRBJ1-1; 7 bases are a match to TRBD1. This CDR3 contains 12 residues. The V and J ends lost 4 bases and 9 bases, in that order; junction bases with no gene match: 5. The germline gives CDR1 LNHNV, CDR2 YYDKDF (reference sequence). CDR3 protein: CATSIETGQAFF. The DNA of the CDR3 is TGTGCCACCAGCATAGAGACAGGGCAAGCTTTCTTT.

The chain joins TRBV2 to TRBJ2-6; D unclear. Looked up from germline, CDR1 is SNHLY and CDR2 is FYNNEI. The CDR3 covers 14 residues. The ends were cut back, 5 bases at V and 0 bases at J, with 5 bases in the middle. The CDR3 DNA follows: TGTGCCAGCAGTTACAGCTCTGGGGCCAACGTCCTGACTTTC. This gives the protein CASSYSSGANVLTF.

V gene TRBV7-6 combines with J gene TRBJ2-3, with 11 positions matching TRBD2. This CDR3 comprises 17 residues. The germline V gene has CDR1 SGHVS and CDR2 FNYEAQ. Trimming cost V 0 bases and J 1 base; bases outside gene matches: 3. The CDR3 sequence: CASSLAGTSGGTDTQYF. The CDR3 DNA follows: TGTGCCAGCAGCTTAGCAGGGACTAGCGGAGGCACAGATACGCAGTATTTT.

The chain couples TRBV2 to TRBJ1-3; D is uncertain. CDR3 size: 14 residues. Per germline, CDR1 SNHLY and CDR2 FYNNEI. Trimming took 6 bases from V and 4 from J, leaving 13 bases between them. CDR3 amino acids: CASRVTRSGNTIYF. CDR3 nucleotide sequence: TGTGCCAGCAGGGTTACTCGGAGCGGAAACACCATATATTTT.

The rearrangement uses TRBV19 and TRBJ2-7; TRBD2 matches at 8 bases. V shed 3 bases and J 3 bases; nucleotides not matched to a gene: 10. The CDR3 contains 16 residues. Germline loops: CDR1 LNHDA, CDR2 SQIVND (reference sequence). The CDR3 reads CASSMVETSVYYEQYF. The CDR3, as DNA: TGTGCCAGTAGTATGGTTGAGACTAGCGTTTACTACGAGCAGTACTTC.

This chain uses TRBV24-1 with TRBJ2-7, with 10 bases fitting TRBD1. The CDR3 is made up of 14 amino acids. J gave up 5 bases and V 4 bases, and 4 bases lay outside the gene matches. Germline CDR1 KGHDR, CDR2 SFDVKD. Here the CDR3 reads CATSDRDRGHEQYF. CDR3 coding DNA: TGTGCCACCAGTGACCGGGACAGGGGCCACGAGCAGTACTTC.

This clone was seen once. V usage is TRBV29-1 and J usage is TRBJ1-2, with 11 bases fitting TRBD1. Trimming took 7 bases from V and 13 from J; bases not matched to a gene: 8. The CDR3 has 11 residues. The germline gives CDR1 SQVTM, CDR2 ANQGSEA. DNA of the CDR3: TGCAGCGGTGGGGGACAGGGGGAGTTCACCTTC. It is translated as CSGGGQGEFTF.

The J gene is TRBJ2-1, the V gene TRBV23-1; 9 bases match TRBD1. Being an ORF, TRBV23-1 has a function that is uncertain. The CDR3 sequence is 16 residues long. The trim removed 5 bases at V and 9 bases at J, leaving 14 bases unmatched. The CDR3 loop reads CASSLSTGQGTSEQFF. For the CDR3, the DNA is TGCGCCAGCAGTTTATCAACGGGACAGGGTACCAGTGAGCAGTTCTTC.

The V and J genes are TRBV6-2 or TRBV6-3 and TRBJ2-1; D might be TRBD1 or TRBD2, each matching 5 bases. The length of the CDR3 is 13 residues. Trimming stripped 4 bases from V and 15 bases from J, with 19 bases between. Germline CDR1 reads MNHEY; CDR2 reads SVGEGT. The CDR3 region has the DNA TGTGCCAGCAGTTTCAGGGACCCCTTGTTTTTGTTCTTC. Its protein is CASSFRDPLFLFF.

The chain is built from TRBV28 and TRBJ1-2; no clear D gene. From germline, CDR1 is MDHEN and CDR2 SYDVKM. The CDR3 loop spans 12 amino acids. Trimming removed 5 bases at V and 8 bases at J, with 12 bases between. The CDR3 protein is CASSQTFGGYTF. CDR3 DNA: TGTGCCAGCAGTCAGACATTTGGCGGCTACACCTTC.